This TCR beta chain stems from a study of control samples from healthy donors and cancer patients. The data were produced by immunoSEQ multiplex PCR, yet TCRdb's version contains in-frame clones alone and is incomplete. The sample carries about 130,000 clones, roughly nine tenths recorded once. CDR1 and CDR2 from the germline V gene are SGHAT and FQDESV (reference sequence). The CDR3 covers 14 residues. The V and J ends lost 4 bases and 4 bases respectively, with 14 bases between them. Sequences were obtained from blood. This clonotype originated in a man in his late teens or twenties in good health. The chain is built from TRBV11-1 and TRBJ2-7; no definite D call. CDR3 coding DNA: TGTGCCAGCAGCTCGGGCCTCCAGCTATACGAGCAGTACTTC. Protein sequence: CASSSGLQLYEQYF.